The present TCR beta chain was sequenced within a study of OX40 agonist ivuxolimab in advanced cancers. Study as a whole: As their treatment, patients were administered ivuxolimab, an agonistic anti-OX40 (CD134) antibody. Partial responses occurred in Three dose-escalation patients, one with hepatocellular carcinoma and two with cutaneous melanoma.

The cohort excluded patients with autoimmune disease history or systemic immunosuppression. Profiled with immunoSEQ multiplex PCR; TCRdb holds only in-frame clones, not every one. The repertoire holds under 80,000 clones, around 83% seen once, with 2% in the top ten. V lost 4 bases and J lost 4; bases outside the gene matches: 3. CDR1 and CDR2 (germline): MDHEN, SYDVKM. CDR3 length equals 13 residues. As to this clone: Its specificity is not known. The sample carries other DNA sequences with the same CDR3.

Study results and caveats: Partial responders at 0.1-3.0 mg/kg had among the lowest clonal expansion.

This receptor was identified in an adult with an advanced solid tumor such as melanoma, head and neck, liver or kidney cancer. The rearrangement uses TRBV28 and TRBJ2-7; 8 nucleotides agree with TRBD1. Source: CD4+ or CD8+ T cells sorted from blood, taken in a trial of the OX40 agonist ivuxolimab. The CDR3, as DNA: TGTGCCAGCAGTTGGACAGGGAGTTACGAGCAGTACTTC. Protein product: CASSWTGSYEQYF.